This T cell receptor (beta chain) was profiled in a study of T cells in Graves' hyperthyroidism and ophthalmopathy. In its sample, this clonotype was seen many times. RNA transcripts provided the source from which TCR beta CDR3 regions were amplified. With the HTBI primer set, the TCR CDR3 went through a first round of RT-PCR. TCRdb re-analysed the multiplex PCR reads in MiXCR, keeping a single row per CDR3 protein. The sample has around 300,000 distinct CDR3 sequences, about 14% seen once. Germline assignment: CDR1 MGHRA and CDR2 YSYEKL. Unmatched junction bases numbered 8, after V lost 4 bases and J lost 2 bases. The CDR3 contains 17 residues.

The rearrangement joins TRBV4-1 to TRBJ2-2; TRBD2 agrees at 9 bases. The clonotype was recovered from a woman aged 25 to 39 with Graves' hyperthyroidism that later progressed to Graves' ophthalmopathy. The sequencing sample was made of blood. The CDR3 region is CASSRIGSGRNTGELFF. DNA of the CDR3: TGCGCCAGCAGCCGCATCGGTAGCGGGAGAAACACCGGGGAGCTGTTTTTT.